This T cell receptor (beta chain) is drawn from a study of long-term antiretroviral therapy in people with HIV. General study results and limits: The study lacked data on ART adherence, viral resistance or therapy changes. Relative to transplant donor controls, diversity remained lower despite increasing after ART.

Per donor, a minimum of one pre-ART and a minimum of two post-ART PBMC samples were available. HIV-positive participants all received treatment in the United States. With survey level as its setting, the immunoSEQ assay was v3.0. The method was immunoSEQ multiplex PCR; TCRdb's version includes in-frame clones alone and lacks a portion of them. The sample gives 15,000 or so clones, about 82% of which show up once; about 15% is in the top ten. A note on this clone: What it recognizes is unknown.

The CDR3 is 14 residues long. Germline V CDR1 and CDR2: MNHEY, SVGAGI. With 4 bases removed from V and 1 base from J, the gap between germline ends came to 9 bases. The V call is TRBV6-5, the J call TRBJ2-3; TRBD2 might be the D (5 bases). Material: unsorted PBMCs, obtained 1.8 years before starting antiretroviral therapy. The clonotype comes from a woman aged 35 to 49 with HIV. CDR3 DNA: TGTGCCAGCAGTTGGAGCGGACGCACAGATACGCAGTATTTT. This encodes CASSWSGRTDTQYF.